The 22 T cell receptor beta chains listed next were all sequenced from one sample in a study of T-cell memory formation after mild COVID-19. A single record per CDR3 protein comes from TCRdb applying MiXCR to the 5' RACE reads. The profile covers about 350,000 distinct CDR3 sequences, with around 13% appearing a single time and 20% to 25% taken by the ten largest. The sample comprised PBMCs or a T cell subset sorted from them (not recorded which). Receptors originate from a man between 18 and 29 years old who had mild COVID-19 (a few samples of this study predate the infection). Cell type and time point are not known.

A few counts support this clonotype. This rearrangement joins TRBV12-3 or TRBV12-4 to TRBJ2-7; no clear D. V lost 6 bases and J 6 bases, leaving 15 bases between the germline ends. This CDR3 comprises 13 residues. The CDR3 here is CASRRYSLSEQYF. The CDR3 DNA sequence: TGTGCCAGCAGGAGGTATTCCCTAAGCGAGCAGTACTTC.

The genes are TRBV4-2 and TRBJ2-5, with 8 bases identical to TRBD2. Germline values: CDR1 LGHNA, CDR2 YNFKEQ. This CDR3 has 17 residues. Trimming at V came to 1 base and at J to 5 bases, leaving 12 bases not matched to a gene. CDR3 loop: CASSQGGRGGRLETQYF. CDR3 DNA sequence: TGTGCCAGCAGCCAAGGAGGACGGGGGGGCCGTCTCGAGACCCAGTACTTC.

The table lists this clonotype with a few counts. The rearrangement uses TRBV5-4 and TRBJ2-5, with D possibly TRBD1 on 5 matching bases. CDR3 length equals 13 residues. Trimming stripped 4 bases from V and 4 bases from J, with 11 bases between. The germline CDR1 and CDR2 sequences are SGHNT and YYREEE (reference sequence). The CDR3 spells CASSDDRGETQYF. In nucleotides, the CDR3 is TGTGCCAGCAGCGACGACAGAGGAGAGACCCAGTACTTC.

V gene TRBV4-2 combines with J gene TRBJ1-4; D unresolved. The CDR3 is 12 residues long. CDR1 and CDR2 from the germline V gene are LGHNA and YNFKEQ. V lost 0 bases and J 14 bases, leaving 10 bases between the germline ends. The CDR3 nucleotides are TGTGCCAGCAGCCAAGATCACCGAACCCTGTTTTTT. Translation: CASSQDHRTLFF.

DNA of the CDR3: TGCACCAGCAGCCAAGATAAGCAGGACTTC. This sequence encodes CTSSQDKQDF. The J gene is TRBJ2-7, the V gene TRBV1. TRBV1 is a documented pseudogene. The CDR3 runs 10 residues.

This clonotype was seen more than once but under ten times. This chain connects TRBV7-6 to TRBJ1-1, with D tentatively TRBD1 (6 bases). V was clipped by 4 bases and J by 7 bases, with 19 bases between them. The CDR3 runs to 15 residues. CDR1 SGHVS and CDR2 FNYEAQ come from the germline V gene. DNA of the CDR3: TGTGCCAGCAGCTCTCCACAGGGCAGGACTAGTGAAGCTTTCTTT. Translated: CASSSPQGRTSEAFF.

There are a few counts of this clonotype. The chain is built from TRBV12-5 and TRBJ2-1; TRBD2 matches 12 bases. The V and J ends lost 5 bases and 7 bases, in that order; junction bases with no gene match: 3. CDR1 is LGHNT, CDR2 FRNRAP, per germline. The CDR3 totals 14 residues. Here the CDR3 DNA reads TGTGCTAGTGGTCGGACTAGCGGGAAGAATGAGCAGTTCTTC. Translated: CASGRTSGKNEQFF.

The chain links TRBV6-2 or TRBV6-3 to TRBJ2-7, with D maybe TRBD1 (6 bases). The germline CDR1 and CDR2 sequences are MNHEY and SVGEGT. The CDR3 extends over 12 amino acids. V lost 6 bases, J lost 5 bases, and 11 bases lay in between. CDR3 nucleotide sequence: TGTGCCAGCAGCCCACAGGGTGACGAGCAGTACTTC. Protein sequence: CASSPQGDEQYF.

The chain uses TRBV6-2 or TRBV6-3 and TRBJ2-3; D possibly uses TRBD1 or TRBD2 (5 bases each). There are 19 residues in the CDR3. Per the germline V gene, CDR1 is MNHEY and CDR2 is SVGEGT. V was trimmed by 3 bases and J by 4 bases, leaving 26 bases between them. CDR3 residues: CASSYLIPPGRRRADTQYF. The CDR3 DNA follows: TGTGCCAGCAGTTATCTAATCCCTCCGGGACGCCGCCGGGCAGATACGCAGTATTTT.

This clonotype was found many times. The chain has TRBV25-1 and TRBJ1-1, with D uncertain. V lost 5 bases and J lost 5, with 9 bases in between. The CDR3 loop spans 12 amino acids. Germline V lookup: CDR1 MGHDK, CDR2 SYGVNS. CDR3: CASSQARTEAFF. Here the CDR3 DNA reads TGTGCCAGCAGTCAGGCTAGGACTGAAGCTTTCTTT. Drawing the rest from reference TRBV25-1 and TRBJ1-1, the complete variable domain is EADIYQTPRYLVIGTGKKITLECSQTMGHDKMYWYQQDPGMELHLIHYSYGVNSTEKGDLSSESTVSRIRTEHFPLTLESARPSHTSQYLCASSQARTEAFFGQGTRLTVV.

This clonotype was detected ten times or more. The junction departs from the called germline gene at one end, perhaps through a read error. This chain joins TRBV12-3 or TRBV12-4 and TRBJ2-1, with D perhaps matching TRBD2 (6 bases). The CDR3 is 13 residues long. The CDR3 DNA sequence: TGCGCCAGCAGCTTGGCCGGGGGAAATGAGCAGTTCTTC. It specifies CASSLAGGNEQFF.

This clonotype was recorded a few times. The chain links TRBV7-9 to TRBJ2-3; TRBD2 matches at 9 bases. Germline V CDR1 and CDR2: SEHNR, FQNEAQ (reference sequence). The CDR3 runs 15 residues. V shed 2 bases, J shed 3 bases, and the junction held 3 bases outside the gene matches. For the CDR3, the DNA is TGTGCCAGCAGCTTACGCGGGGGGGCTACAGATACGCAGTATTTT. This encodes CASSLRGGATDTQYF.

This chain connects TRBV25-1 to TRBJ1-2; TRBD1 aligns across 8 bases. J gave up 4 bases and V 2 bases, and 6 bases lay outside the gene matches. The germline V gene encodes CDR1 MGHDK and CDR2 SYGVNS. The CDR3 has 15 residues. This chain's CDR3 is CASSETGQGAYGYTF. The CDR3 nucleotides read TGTGCCAGCAGTGAAACCGGACAGGGTGCCTATGGCTACACCTTC.

This clonotype has a count of ten or more. CDR3 sequence (DNA): TGTGCCAGCAGCAAAGATCGGGAACGGATGACCTACGAGCAGTACGTC. It translates to CASSKDRERMTYEQYV. J is TRBJ2-7 and V is TRBV21-1; the D call of TRBD1 is as the table states it, not checked on the DNA. TRBV21-1 is reported as a pseudogene. The CDR3 covers 16 residues.

This sequence joins TRBV10-3 and TRBJ1-6, with D uncertain. Trimming removed 10 bases at V and 5 bases at J, with 12 bases between. The CDR3 loop spans 13 amino acids. Germline loops: CDR1 ENHRY, CDR2 SYGVKD. The CDR3, as DNA: TGTGCCACTCAGCGAGGGAATAATTCACCCCTCCACTTT. Encoded protein: CATQRGNNSPLHF.

V is TRBV7-3 and J is TRBJ2-3; D gene uncertain. Germline CDR1 reads SGHTA; CDR2 reads FQGTGA. Trimming stripped 5 bases from V and 7 bases from J, with 7 bases between. The CDR3 length is 11 residues. The CDR3 region is CASSPRHTQYF. The CDR3 DNA reads as TGTGCCAGCAGCCCTCGACATACGCAGTATTTT.

This clonotype was observed at least ten times. The chain couples TRBV5-1 to TRBJ2-7; 8 bases line up with TRBD2. V lost 6 bases, J lost 9 bases, and 20 bases stayed unmatched. The CDR3 has 16 residues. The germline CDR1 and CDR2 sequences are SGHRS and YFSETQ. CDR3 protein: CASTPSPTGGANRQYF. Written as DNA, the CDR3 is TGCGCCAGCACCCCTTCGCCTACGGGGGGGGCGAACCGGCAGTACTTC. Together with reference TRBV5-1 and TRBJ2-7, the CDR3 gives the full variable domain: KAGVTQTPRYLIKTRGQQVTLSCSPISGHRSVSWYQQTPGQGLQFLFEYFSETQRNKGNFPGRFSGRQFSNSRSEMNVSTLELGDSALYLCASTPSPTGGANRQYFGPGTRLTVT.

This clonotype was seen a few times. The V and J genes are TRBV6-5 and TRBJ2-3; D is undetermined. Trimming pared 0 bases from V and 2 bases from J, leaving 9 bases between. CDR3 length equals 15 residues. Germline CDR1 reads MNHEY; CDR2 reads SVGAGI. CDR3 sequence: CASSYSRLPTDTQYF. In DNA, the CDR3 is TGTGCCAGCAGTTACTCGAGGCTACCCACAGATACGCAGTATTTT.

This clonotype was recorded a few times. The chain recombines TRBV6-5 with TRBJ2-5; 8 nucleotides align to TRBD2. V dropped 5 bases and J dropped 4; count of bases not matched to a gene: 9. The CDR3 runs 15 residues. The germline V gene encodes CDR1 MNHEY and CDR2 SVGAGI. The CDR3 coding sequence is TGTGCCAGCAGTCCGCAAAGCGGGGGAGTAGAGACCCAGTACTTC. This encodes CASSPQSGGVETQYF.

This rearrangement joins TRBV18 to TRBJ2-7; 7 nucleotides line up with TRBD1. The germline CDR1 and CDR2 sequences are KGHSH and LQKENI. This CDR3 is 15 amino acids long. V lost 0 bases and J lost 6; bases outside the gene matches: 8. The CDR3 loop is CASSPPGQPRGEQYF. For the CDR3, the DNA is TGTGCCAGCTCACCACCGGGACAGCCTAGGGGCGAGCAGTACTTC.

This clonotype was observed a single time. The gene calls are TRBV28 and TRBJ1-2; D call uncertain. V was shortened by 3 bases and J by 1 base, with 6 bases between the two germline ends. CDR1 MDHEN and CDR2 SYDVKM come from the germline V gene. The CDR3 runs to 13 residues. The CDR3 sequence: CASSFSLNYGYTF. The CDR3 DNA reads as TGTGCCAGCAGTTTTTCCCTTAACTATGGCTACACCTTC.

This clonotype was found a few times. V gene TRBV5-5 combines with J gene TRBJ2-3; 7 nucleotides line up with TRBD2. With 1 base clipped from V and 7 bases from J, the junction kept 12 bases outside the gene matches. The germline V gene has CDR1 SGHKS and CDR2 YYEKEE (reference sequence). The CDR3 has 16 amino acids. The CDR3 region has the DNA TGTGCCAGCAGCTTGTCGATGGGGGGGTACTGGAATACGCAGTATTTT. It yields the protein CASSLSMGGYWNTQYF.